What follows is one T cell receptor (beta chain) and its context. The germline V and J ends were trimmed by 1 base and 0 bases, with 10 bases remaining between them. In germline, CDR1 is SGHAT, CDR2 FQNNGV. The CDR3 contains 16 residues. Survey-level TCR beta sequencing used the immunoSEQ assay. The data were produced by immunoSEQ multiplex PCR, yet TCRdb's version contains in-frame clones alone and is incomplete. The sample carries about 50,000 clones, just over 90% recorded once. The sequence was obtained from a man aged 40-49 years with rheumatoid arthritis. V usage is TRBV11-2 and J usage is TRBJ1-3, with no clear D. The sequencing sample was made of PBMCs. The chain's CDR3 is CASSLVGRSSGNTIYF. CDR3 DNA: TGTGCCAGCAGCTTAGTAGGCAGGAGCTCTGGAAACACCATATATTTT.